This TCR beta chain emerged from a study of T cell responses to AZD1222 COVID-19 vaccine. Study observations and caveats: Spike-specific TCR breadth rose after two AZD1222 doses, and depth rose as well. Dominant at 160-218 and 743-854, vaccine-associated CD4 TCRs also spanned spike. White British donors predominated, females outnumbered males, and clonal diversity was possibly underestimated.

Concerning this clone: The antigen remains unidentified.

CDR1 SGHTA and CDR2 FQGNSA come from the germline V gene. The CDR3 sequence is 14 residues long. Losses at the gene ends were 6 bases for V and 5 bases for J; bases not matched to a gene: 4. Profiling relied on immunoSEQ multiplex PCR, and the TCRdb table lists in-frame clones only, not all of them. This table holds around 130,000 clones, 80% to 90% found once. The clonotype comes from an adult in good health. The starting material was peripheral blood, obtained on day 0 of AZD1222 vaccination. The chain is built from TRBV7-2 and TRBJ2-1; TRBD1 agrees at 10 bases. The CDR3 sequence: CASSSGTGDNEQFF. CDR3 coding DNA: TGTGCCAGCAGTTCCGGGACAGGGGACAATGAGCAGTTCTTC.